These 12 T cell receptor beta chains originate from one sample sequenced in a study of blood T cells in healthy people across ages. Combining a sample-barcoded 5' primer with a J-beta primer mix, a second PCR ran for about 7 to 11 cycles. One entry per CDR3 protein results from TCRdb running MiXCR on the 5' RACE reads. Here the sample spans approximately 1,000,000 distinct CDR3 sequences, approximately 38% being singletons. The sequenced sample consisted of blood. The source is a man between 18 and 29 years old in good health.

The V and J genes are TRBV20-1 and TRBJ2-3; possible D gene TRBD1, 5 bases. The CDR3 is 13 residues long. Germline V gene lookup returns CDR1 DFQATT and CDR2 SNEGSKA (reference sequence). Deletions cut 5 bases from V and 1 base from J, with 10 bases between. Here the CDR3 DNA reads TGCAGTGCTTCGACCAGGGGCACAGATACGCAGTATTTT. The encoded protein is CSASTRGTDTQYF.

This clonotype was counted between two and nine times. The chain has TRBV5-6 and TRBJ1-4; D remains ambiguous. V dropped 1 base and J dropped 5 bases, with 15 bases sitting between them. The CDR3 contains 16 residues. Per germline, CDR1 SGHDT and CDR2 YYEEEE. The DNA for the CDR3 is TGTGCCAGCAGCTTGTATTCTCTGCGGATAAATGAAAAACTGTTTTTT. As protein: CASSLYSLRINEKLFF. Full variable domain (outside the CDR3, taken from reference TRBV5-6 and TRBJ1-4): DAGVTQSPTHLIKTRGQQVTLRCSPKSGHDTVSWYQQALGQGPQFIFQYYEEEERQRGNFPDRFSGHQFPNYSSELNVNALLLGDSALYLCASSLYSLRINEKLFFGSGTQLSVL.

This clonotype turned up a few times. The J gene is TRBJ2-1, the V gene TRBV5-1, with D perhaps assigned TRBD1 or TRBD2 (5 bases each). Trimming took 6 bases from V and 0 from J, leaving 13 bases between them. This CDR3 is built from 15 residues. Germline values: CDR1 SGHRS, CDR2 YFSETQ. Here the CDR3 DNA reads TGCGCCAGCACCCCTCTAGGGACCTCCTACAATGAGCAGTTCTTC. The encoded protein is CASTPLGTSYNEQFF.

The chain employs TRBV15 and TRBJ2-1; the D gene could be TRBD1 or TRBD2 (6 bases each). The CDR3 runs to 14 residues. With 6 bases removed from V and 9 bases from J, the gap between germline ends came to 18 bases. Germline CDR1 LNHNV, CDR2 YYDKDF (reference sequence). CDR3 sequence reads: CATRKGGKGSEQFF. The CDR3 DNA reads TGTGCCACCAGAAAGGGGGGCAAGGGATCTGAGCAGTTCTTC. The full variable domain, its missing parts supplied by reference TRBV15 and TRBJ2-1, is DAMVIQNPRYQVTQFGKPVTLSCSQTLNHNVMYWYQQKSSQAPKLLFHYYDKDFNNEADTPDNFQSRRPNTSFCFLDIRSPGLGDTAMYLCATRKGGKGSEQFFGPGTRLTVL.

As DNA, the CDR3 is TGTGCCAGCAGCGCGGCACCCGCAACTAATGAAAAACTGTTTTTT. Translating gives CASSAAPATNEKLFF. The rearrangement uses TRBV7-9 and TRBJ1-4, with D uncertain. V dropped 5 bases and J dropped 0 bases, with 10 bases sitting between them. This CDR3 is 15 amino acids long. The germline V gene encodes CDR1 SEHNR and CDR2 FQNEAQ (reference sequence).

This clonotype has just a few counts. V is TRBV6-2 or TRBV6-3 and J is TRBJ2-3; the match to TRBD2 covers 10 bases. In germline, CDR1 is MNHEY, CDR2 SVGEGT. CDR3 length equals 17 residues. After removal of 0 bases from V and 1 base from J, the junction contained 4 bases not matched to a gene. The CDR3 DNA follows: TGTGCCAGCAGTTACTCTCCGAGCGGGGGGGGCACAGATACGCAGTATTTT. Translating gives CASSYSPSGGGTDTQYF.

This clonotype was recorded at least ten times. This chain joins TRBV20-1 and TRBJ1-2, with D perhaps TRBD1 (6 bases). CDR3 size: 15 residues. Trimming took 3 bases from V and 6 from J, leaving 20 bases between them. From germline, CDR1 is DFQATT and CDR2 SNEGSKA (reference sequence). As DNA, the CDR3 is TGCAGTGCTAGTCGAATGGGGGGCTTTGGGGATGGCTACACCTTC. This codes for CSASRMGGFGDGYTF.

Turning to this clonotype: Being one base from a much bigger clone, this may be a read error. The gene calls are TRBV5-1 and TRBJ1-2; D might be TRBD1 (6 bases). The V gene's germline CDR1 is SGHRS and CDR2 YFSETQ. CDR3 length equals 14 residues. CDR3 nucleotide sequence: TGCGCCAGCAGCCAGGGACAACTTAACTATGGCCACACCTTC. It is translated as CASSQGQLNYGHTF.

This clonotype was observed a few times. J is TRBJ2-1 and V is TRBV9, with 8 bases fitting TRBD2. The V segment lost 1 base and the J segment 10 bases; nucleotides outside the gene matches: 7. Per germline, CDR1 SGDLS and CDR2 YYNGEE. The CDR3 has 14 residues. CDR3 coding DNA: TGTGCCAGCAGCGTATTGGGCGAGCGGGGGGAGCAGTTCTTC. This sequence encodes CASSVLGERGEQFF. Complete variable domain (other parts from reference TRBV9 and TRBJ2-1): DSGVTQTPKHLITATGQRVTLRCSPRSGDLSVYWYQQSLDQGLQFLIQYYNGEERAKGNILERFSAQQFPDLHSELNLSSLELGDSALYFCASSVLGERGEQFFGPGTRLTVL.

This clonotype has more than one count but fewer than ten. The V and J genes are TRBV10-3 and TRBJ2-2; D is ambiguous. This CDR3 contains 12 residues. Trimming took 6 bases from V and 5 from J, leaving 7 bases between them. Germline V CDR1 and CDR2: ENHRY, SYGVKD. The CDR3 coding sequence is TGTGCCATCAGGACCGGGACCGGGGAGCTGTTTTTT. As protein: CAIRTGTGELFF.

This clonotype turned up a few times. The genes are TRBV2 and TRBJ2-1; D is perhaps TRBD1 (6 bases). The CDR3 has 15 residues. The germline gives CDR1 SNHLY, CDR2 FYNNEI. Trimming removed 6 bases from V and 9 bases from J, with 21 bases in between. CDR3 protein: CASRRNLDRFAEQFF. The CDR3 coding sequence is TGTGCCAGCAGACGAAATCTAGACAGGTTTGCTGAGCAGTTCTTC.

This clonotype has just a few counts. The chain links TRBV4-1 to TRBJ2-3; D unresolved. The germline V gene encodes CDR1 MGHRA and CDR2 YSYEKL. CDR3 length equals 13 residues. Trimming left V 2 bases short and J 4 bases short, with 7 bases between. For the CDR3, the DNA is TGCGCCAGCAGCCAACCTAGGGCAGATACGCAGTATTTT. Encoded protein: CASSQPRADTQYF.